This TCR beta chain was sequenced for a study of identical twins. All donors were healthy, and all were Caucasian. This CDR3 contains 14 residues. Germline V CDR1 and CDR2: SGHTA, FQGTGA. The junction had 2 bases not matched to a gene; V was cut back by 5 bases and J by 0 bases. The study's findings and limits: Out-of-frame alpha sequences that twins shared showed excess low generation probability. Abundant cord blood beta clonotypes carried fewer insertions; memory repertoires showed none.

The cDNA had a unique molecular identifier and a template-switch universal primer site. MiXCR, applied by TCRdb to the 5' RACE reads, yields one record per CDR3 protein. The sample shows 400,000 to 500,000 distinct CDR3 sequences, about 18% of them seen only once. About this clonotype: The antigen is not known.

This TCR derives from a man between 45 and 60 years old in good health. This sequence joins TRBV7-3 and TRBJ2-7, with 9 bases matching TRBD1. The source material was naive T cells sorted from blood. CDR3 nucleotides: TGTGCCAGCAGCATGGGACAGGGCTCCTACGAGCAGTACTTC. This sequence encodes CASSMGQGSYEQYF.